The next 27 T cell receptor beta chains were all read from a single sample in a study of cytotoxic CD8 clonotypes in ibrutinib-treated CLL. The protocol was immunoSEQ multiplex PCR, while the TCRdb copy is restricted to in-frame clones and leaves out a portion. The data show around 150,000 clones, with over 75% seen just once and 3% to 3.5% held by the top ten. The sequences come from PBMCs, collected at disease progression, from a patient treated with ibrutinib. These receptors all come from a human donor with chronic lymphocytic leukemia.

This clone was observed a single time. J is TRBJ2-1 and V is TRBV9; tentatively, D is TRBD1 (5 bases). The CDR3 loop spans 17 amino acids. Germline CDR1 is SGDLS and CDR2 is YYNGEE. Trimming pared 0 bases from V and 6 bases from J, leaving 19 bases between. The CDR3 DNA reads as TGTGCCAGCAGCGTAGCTACTTCCCGGCAGGGAAGCAATGAGCAGTTCTTC. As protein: CASSVATSRQGSNEQFF.

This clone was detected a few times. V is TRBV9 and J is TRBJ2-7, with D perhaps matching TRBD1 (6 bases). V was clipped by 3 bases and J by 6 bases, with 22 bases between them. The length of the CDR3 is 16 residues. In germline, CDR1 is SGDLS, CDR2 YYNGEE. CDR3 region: CASSANRDDHSLEQYF. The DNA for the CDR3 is TGTGCCAGCAGCGCGAACAGGGACGACCATTCCCTCGAGCAGTACTTC.

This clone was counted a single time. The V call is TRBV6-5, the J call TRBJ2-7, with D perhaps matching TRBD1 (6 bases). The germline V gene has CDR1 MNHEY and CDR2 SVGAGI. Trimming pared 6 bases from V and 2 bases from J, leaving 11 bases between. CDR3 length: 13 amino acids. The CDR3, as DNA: TGTGCCAGCAGAAAGGCAGGGGCCTACGAGCAGTACTTC. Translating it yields CASRKAGAYEQYF.

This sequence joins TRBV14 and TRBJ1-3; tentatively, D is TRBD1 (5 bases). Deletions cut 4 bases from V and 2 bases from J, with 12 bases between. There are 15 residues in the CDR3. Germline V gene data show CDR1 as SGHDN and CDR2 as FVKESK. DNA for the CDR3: TGTGCCAGCAGCCTTACCACAGGAACTGGAAACACCATATATTTT. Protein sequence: CASSLTTGTGNTIYF.

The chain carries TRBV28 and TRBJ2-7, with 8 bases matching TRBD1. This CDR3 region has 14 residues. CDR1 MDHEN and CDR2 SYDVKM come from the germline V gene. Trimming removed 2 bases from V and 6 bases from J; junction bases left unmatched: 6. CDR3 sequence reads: CASSLLSGGLEQYF. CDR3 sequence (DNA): TGTGCCAGCAGTTTACTCTCAGGGGGCCTCGAGCAGTACTTC.

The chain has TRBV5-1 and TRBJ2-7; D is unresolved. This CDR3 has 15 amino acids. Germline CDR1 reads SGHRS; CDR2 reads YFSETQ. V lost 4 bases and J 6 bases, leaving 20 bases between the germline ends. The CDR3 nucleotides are TGCGCCAGCAGCCCCGGGCCAGGTTTGCTATCCGAGCAGTACTTC. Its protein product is CASSPGPGLLSEQYF.

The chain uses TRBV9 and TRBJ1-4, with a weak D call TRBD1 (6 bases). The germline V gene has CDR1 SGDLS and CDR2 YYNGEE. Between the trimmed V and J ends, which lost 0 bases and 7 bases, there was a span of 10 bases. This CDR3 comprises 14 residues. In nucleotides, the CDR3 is TGTGCCAGCAGCGTAGAACAGGGCAGTGAAAAACTGTTTTTT. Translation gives CASSVEQGSEKLFF.

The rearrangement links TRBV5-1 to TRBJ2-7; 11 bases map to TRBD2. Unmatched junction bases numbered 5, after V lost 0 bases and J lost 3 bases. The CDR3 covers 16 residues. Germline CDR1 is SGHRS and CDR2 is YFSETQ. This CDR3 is CASSLAGLAGGYEQYF. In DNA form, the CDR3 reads TGCGCCAGCAGCTTGGCCGGTCTAGCGGGGGGCTACGAGCAGTACTTC. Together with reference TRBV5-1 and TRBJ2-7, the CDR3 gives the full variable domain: KAGVTQTPRYLIKTRGQQVTLSCSPISGHRSVSWYQQTPGQGLQFLFEYFSETQRNKGNFPGRFSGRQFSNSRSEMNVSTLELGDSALYLCASSLAGLAGGYEQYFGPGTRLTVT.

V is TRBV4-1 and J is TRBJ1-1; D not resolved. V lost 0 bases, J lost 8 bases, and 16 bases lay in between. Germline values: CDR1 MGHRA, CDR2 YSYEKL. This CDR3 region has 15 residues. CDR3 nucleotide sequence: TGCGCCAGCAGCCAAGAAAGACCAAGCCCCAGGGAAGCTTTCTTT. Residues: CASSQERPSPREAFF.

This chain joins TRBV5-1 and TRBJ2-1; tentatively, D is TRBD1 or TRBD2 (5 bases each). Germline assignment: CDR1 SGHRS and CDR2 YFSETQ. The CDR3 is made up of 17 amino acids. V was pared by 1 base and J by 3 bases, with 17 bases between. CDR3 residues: CASSLSGRDGSYNEQFF. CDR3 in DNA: TGCGCCAGCAGCTTGTCAGGCCGGGACGGTAGCTACAATGAGCAGTTCTTC.

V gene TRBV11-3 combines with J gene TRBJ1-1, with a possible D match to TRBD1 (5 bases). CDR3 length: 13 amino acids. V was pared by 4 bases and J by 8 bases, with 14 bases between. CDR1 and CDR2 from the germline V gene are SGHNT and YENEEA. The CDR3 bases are TGTGCCAGCAGCTCAGGCCTGGGGGTGGAAGCTTTCTTT. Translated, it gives CASSSGLGVEAFF.

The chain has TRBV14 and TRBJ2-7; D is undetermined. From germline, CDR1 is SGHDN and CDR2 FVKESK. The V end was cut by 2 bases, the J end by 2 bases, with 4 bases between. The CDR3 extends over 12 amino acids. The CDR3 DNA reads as TGTGCCAGCAGCCAATCTACCTACGAGCAGTACTTC. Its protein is CASSQSTYEQYF.

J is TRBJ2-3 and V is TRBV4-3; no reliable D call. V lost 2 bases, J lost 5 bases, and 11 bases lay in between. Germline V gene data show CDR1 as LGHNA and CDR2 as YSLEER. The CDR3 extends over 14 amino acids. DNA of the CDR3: TGCGCCAGCAGCCAACAAAGCAGGTTAGATACGCAGTATTTT. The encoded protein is CASSQQSRLDTQYF.

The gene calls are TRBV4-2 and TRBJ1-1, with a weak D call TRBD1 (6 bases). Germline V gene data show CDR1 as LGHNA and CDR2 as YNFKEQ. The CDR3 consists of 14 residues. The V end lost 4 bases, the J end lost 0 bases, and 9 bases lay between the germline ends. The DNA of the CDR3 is TGTGCCAGCAGCCCGGGGGCCTTGAACACTGAAGCTTTCTTT. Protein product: CASSPGALNTEAFF.

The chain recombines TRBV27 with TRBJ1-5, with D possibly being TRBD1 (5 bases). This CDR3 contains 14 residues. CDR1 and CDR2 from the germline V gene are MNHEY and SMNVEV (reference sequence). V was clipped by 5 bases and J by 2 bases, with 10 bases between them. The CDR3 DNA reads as TGTGCCAGCAGTGACCAGGGAGGCAATCAGCCCCAGCATTTT. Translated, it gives CASSDQGGNQPQHF.

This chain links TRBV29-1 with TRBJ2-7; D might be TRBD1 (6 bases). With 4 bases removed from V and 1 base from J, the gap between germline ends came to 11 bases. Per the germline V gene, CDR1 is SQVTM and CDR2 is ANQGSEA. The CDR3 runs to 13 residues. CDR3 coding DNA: TGCAGCGTTGGGGGACACGTTTCCTACGAGCAGTACTTC. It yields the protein CSVGGHVSYEQYF.

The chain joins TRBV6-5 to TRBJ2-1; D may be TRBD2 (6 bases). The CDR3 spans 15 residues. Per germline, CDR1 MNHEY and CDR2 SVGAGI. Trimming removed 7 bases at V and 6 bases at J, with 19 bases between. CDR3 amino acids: CASTDGSGGGNEQFF. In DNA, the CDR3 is TGTGCCAGCACGGACGGTAGCGGTGGGGGCAATGAGCAGTTCTTC.

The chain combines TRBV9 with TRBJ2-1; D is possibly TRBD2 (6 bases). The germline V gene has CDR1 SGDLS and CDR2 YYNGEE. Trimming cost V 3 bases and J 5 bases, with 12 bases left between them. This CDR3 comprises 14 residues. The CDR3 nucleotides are TGTGCCAGCAGCGCGTGGGGGGACGACAATGAGCAGTTCTTC. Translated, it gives CASSAWGDDNEQFF.

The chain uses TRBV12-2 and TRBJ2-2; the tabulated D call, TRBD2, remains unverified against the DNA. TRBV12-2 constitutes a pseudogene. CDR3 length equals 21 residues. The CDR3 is CASRLALGNIGVDEPTGELFF. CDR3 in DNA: TGTGCAAGTCGCTTAGCGCTCGGGAATATCGGGGTAGACGAACCGACCGGGGAGCTGTTTTTT.

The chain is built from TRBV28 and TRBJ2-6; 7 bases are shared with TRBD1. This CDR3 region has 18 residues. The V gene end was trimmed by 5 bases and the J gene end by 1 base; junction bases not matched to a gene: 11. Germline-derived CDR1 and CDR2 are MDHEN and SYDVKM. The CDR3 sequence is CASSRETGFGSGANVLTF. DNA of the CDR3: TGTGCCAGCAGTAGAGAGACAGGGTTTGGGTCTGGGGCCAACGTCCTGACTTTC.

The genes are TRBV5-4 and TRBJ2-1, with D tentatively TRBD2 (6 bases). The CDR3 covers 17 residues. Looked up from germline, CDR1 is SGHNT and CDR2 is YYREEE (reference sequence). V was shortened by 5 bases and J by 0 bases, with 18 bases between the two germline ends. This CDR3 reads CASSLPSGRGSYNEQFF. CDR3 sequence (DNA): TGTGCCAGCAGTCTCCCCTCGGGGCGGGGCTCCTACAATGAGCAGTTCTTC.

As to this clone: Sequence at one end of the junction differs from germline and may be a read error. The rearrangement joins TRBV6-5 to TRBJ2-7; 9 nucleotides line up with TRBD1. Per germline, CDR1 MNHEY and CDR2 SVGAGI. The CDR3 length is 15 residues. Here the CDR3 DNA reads TGTGCCAGCAGTGACTCCGGGACAGGGATTTCCGAGCAGTACTTC. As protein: CASSDSGTGISEQYF.

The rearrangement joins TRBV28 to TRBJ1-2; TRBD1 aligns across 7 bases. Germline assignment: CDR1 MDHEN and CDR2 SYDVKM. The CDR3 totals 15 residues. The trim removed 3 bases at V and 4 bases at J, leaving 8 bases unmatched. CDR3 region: CASSFGDSLLYGYTF. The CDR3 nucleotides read TGTGCCAGCAGTTTCGGGGACAGCTTACTCTATGGCTACACCTTC.

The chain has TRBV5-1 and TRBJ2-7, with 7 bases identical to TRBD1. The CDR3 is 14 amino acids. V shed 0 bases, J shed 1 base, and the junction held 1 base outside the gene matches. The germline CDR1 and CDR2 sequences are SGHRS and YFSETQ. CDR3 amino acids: CASSLGRGSYEQYF. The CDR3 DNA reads TGCGCCAGCAGCTTGGGCAGGGGGTCCTACGAGCAGTACTTC.

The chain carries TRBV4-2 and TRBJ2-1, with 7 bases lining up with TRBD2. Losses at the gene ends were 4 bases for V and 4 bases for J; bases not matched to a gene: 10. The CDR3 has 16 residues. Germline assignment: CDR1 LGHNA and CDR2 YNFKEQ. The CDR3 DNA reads TGTGCCAGCAGCCGAGAAGAGACTAGCAGTTACAATGAGCAGTTCTTC. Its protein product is CASSREETSSYNEQFF.

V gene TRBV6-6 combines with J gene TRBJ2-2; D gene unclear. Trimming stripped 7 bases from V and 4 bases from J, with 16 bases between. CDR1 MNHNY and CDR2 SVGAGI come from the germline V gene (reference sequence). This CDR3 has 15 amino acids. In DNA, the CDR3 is TGTGCCAGCACCCACCGGATAGGCCGCACCGGGGAGCTGTTTTTT. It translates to CASTHRIGRTGELFF.

As DNA, the CDR3 is TGTGCCAGCTCCCGCAATCGAGGGACTGAAGCTTTCTTT. It encodes CASSRNRGTEAFF. The chain employs TRBV6-6 and TRBJ1-1; D unclear. Germline-derived CDR1 and CDR2 are MNHNY and SVGAGI (reference sequence). V lost 8 bases and J lost 5, with 15 bases in between. This CDR3 has 13 amino acids.